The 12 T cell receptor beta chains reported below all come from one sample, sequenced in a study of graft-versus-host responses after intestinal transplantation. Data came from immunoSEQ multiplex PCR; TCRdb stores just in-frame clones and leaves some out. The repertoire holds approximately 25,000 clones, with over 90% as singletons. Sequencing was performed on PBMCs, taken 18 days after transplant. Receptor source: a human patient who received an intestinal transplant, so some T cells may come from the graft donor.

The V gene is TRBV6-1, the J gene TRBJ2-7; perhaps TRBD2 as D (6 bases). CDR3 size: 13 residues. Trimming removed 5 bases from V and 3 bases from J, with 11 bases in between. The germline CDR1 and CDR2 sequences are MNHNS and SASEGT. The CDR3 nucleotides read TGTGCCAGCAGTCCGGGACTCAACTACGAGCAGTACTTC. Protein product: CASSPGLNYEQYF.

CDR3 DNA sequence: TGTGCCAGCAGTTACTCTTCGGGTCAGCCCCAGCATTTT. It is translated as CASSYSSGQPQHF. The chain has TRBV6-5 and TRBJ1-5; D not resolved. V lost 0 bases and J lost 6, with 6 bases in between. The CDR3 spans 13 residues. Germline CDR1 MNHEY, CDR2 SVGAGI.

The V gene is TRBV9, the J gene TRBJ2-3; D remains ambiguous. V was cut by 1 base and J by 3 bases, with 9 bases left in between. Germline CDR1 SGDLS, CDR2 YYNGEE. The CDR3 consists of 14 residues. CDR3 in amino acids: CASSVKRKTDTQYF. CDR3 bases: TGTGCCAGCAGCGTAAAAAGAAAAACAGATACGCAGTATTTT.

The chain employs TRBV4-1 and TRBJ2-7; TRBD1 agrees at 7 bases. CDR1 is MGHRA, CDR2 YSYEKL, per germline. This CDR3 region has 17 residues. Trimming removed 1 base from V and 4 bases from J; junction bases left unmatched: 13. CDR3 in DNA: TGCGCCAGCAGCCAAGGCGGTGGGACAGCGAGCCCTTACGAGCAGTACTTC. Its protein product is CASSQGGGTASPYEQYF.

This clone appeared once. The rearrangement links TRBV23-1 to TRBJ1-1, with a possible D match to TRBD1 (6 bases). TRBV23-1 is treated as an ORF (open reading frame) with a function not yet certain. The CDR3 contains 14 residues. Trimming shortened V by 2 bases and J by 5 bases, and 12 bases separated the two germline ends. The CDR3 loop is CASSQGPGETEAFF. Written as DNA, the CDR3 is TGCGCCAGCAGTCAAGGGCCAGGGGAAACTGAAGCTTTCTTT.

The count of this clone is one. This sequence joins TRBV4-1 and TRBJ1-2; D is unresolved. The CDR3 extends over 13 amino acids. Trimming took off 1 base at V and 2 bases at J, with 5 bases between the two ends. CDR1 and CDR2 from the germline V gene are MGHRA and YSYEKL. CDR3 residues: CASSQGGNYGYTF. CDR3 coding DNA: TGCGCCAGCAGCCAAGGGGGAAACTATGGCTACACCTTC.

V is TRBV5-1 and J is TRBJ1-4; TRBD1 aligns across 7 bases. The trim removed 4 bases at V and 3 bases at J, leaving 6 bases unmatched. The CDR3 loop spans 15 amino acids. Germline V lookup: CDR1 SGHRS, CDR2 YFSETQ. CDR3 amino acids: CASSLDRAANEKLFF. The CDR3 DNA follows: TGCGCCAGCAGCCTAGACAGGGCAGCTAATGAAAAACTGTTTTTT. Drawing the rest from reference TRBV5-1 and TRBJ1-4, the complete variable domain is KAGVTQTPRYLIKTRGQQVTLSCSPISGHRSVSWYQQTPGQGLQFLFEYFSETQRNKGNFPGRFSGRQFSNSRSEMNVSTLELGDSALYLCASSLDRAANEKLFFGSGTQLSVL.

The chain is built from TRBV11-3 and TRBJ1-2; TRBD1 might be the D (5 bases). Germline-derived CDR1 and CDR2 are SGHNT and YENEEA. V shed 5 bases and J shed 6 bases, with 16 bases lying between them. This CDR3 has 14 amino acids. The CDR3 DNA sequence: TGTGCCAGCAGCGGACCCGGGGCTTTTAATGGCTACACCTTC. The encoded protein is CASSGPGAFNGYTF.

The CDR3 DNA reads TGTGCCATCAAGGCTGGGGCGACTAATGAAAAACTGTTTTTT. It specifies CAIKAGATNEKLFF. The chain carries TRBV10-3 and TRBJ1-4, with D perhaps TRBD1 (5 bases). This CDR3 spans 14 amino acids. Germline CDR1 and CDR2: ENHRY and SYGVKD. V was trimmed by 7 bases and J by 2 bases, leaving 11 bases between them.

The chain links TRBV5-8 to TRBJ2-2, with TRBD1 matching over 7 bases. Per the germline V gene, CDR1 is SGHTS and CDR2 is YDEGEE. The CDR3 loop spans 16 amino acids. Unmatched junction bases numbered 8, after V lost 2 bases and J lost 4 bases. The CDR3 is CASSLRQGLSTGELFF. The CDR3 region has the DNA TGTGCCAGCAGCTTACGACAGGGCTTAAGCACCGGGGAGCTGTTTTTT.

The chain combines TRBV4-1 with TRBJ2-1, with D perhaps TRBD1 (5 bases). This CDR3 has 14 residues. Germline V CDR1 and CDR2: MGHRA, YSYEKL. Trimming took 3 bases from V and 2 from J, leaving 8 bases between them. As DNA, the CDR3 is TGCGCCAGCAGCCAGGCAGGGACCTACAATGAGCAGTTCTTC. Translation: CASSQAGTYNEQFF.

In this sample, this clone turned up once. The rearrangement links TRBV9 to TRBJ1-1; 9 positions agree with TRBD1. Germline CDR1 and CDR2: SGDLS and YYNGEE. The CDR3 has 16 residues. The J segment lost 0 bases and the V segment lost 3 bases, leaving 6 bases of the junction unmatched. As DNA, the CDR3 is TGTGCCAGCAGCGCTACAGGGGGCGCGATGAACACTGAAGCTTTCTTT. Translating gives CASSATGGAMNTEAFF.